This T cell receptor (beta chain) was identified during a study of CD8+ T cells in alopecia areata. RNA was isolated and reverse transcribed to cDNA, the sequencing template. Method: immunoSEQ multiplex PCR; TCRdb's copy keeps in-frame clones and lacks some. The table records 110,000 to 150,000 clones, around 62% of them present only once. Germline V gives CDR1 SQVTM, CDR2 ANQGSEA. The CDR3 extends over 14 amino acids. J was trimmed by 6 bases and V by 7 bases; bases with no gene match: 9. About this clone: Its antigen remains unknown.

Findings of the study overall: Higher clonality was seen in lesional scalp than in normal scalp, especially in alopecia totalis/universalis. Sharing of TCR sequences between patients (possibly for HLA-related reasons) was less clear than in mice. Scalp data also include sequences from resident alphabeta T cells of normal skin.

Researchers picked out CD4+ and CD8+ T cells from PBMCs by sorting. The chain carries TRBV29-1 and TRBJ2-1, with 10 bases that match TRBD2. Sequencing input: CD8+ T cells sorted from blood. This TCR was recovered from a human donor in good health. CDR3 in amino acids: CSAAGTSDSNEQFF. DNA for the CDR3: TGCAGCGCCGCCGGGACTAGCGACAGCAATGAGCAGTTCTTC.